In this sample, the clone carrying this T cell receptor (beta chain) turned up a few times. This record comes from a study of blood T cell repertoires in COVID-19. Looking at the study overall: The United States, Italy and Spain supplied acute and convalescent COVID-19 samples.

Using immunoSEQ multiplex PCR, the repertoire was profiled, and TCRdb retains in-frame clones only, with some absent. The table has about 400,000 clones, 88% seen once; the top ten hold 2% to 2.5%. J gave up 4 bases and V 5 bases, and 6 bases lay outside the gene matches. The CDR3 is 14 amino acids. CDR1 is SGHTA and CDR2 is FQGNSA in the germline V gene. J is TRBJ1-2 and V is TRBV7-2; 8 bases are shared with TRBD1. Sequenced material: PBMCs or T cells enriched from blood (not recorded which). This TCR was sampled from a woman aged 40 to 50 with acute COVID-19. CDR3 coding DNA: TGTGCCAGCAGCGACAGGGGACAGATCTATGGCTACACCTTC. Amino acids: CASSDRGQIYGYTF.